Each of the 21 T cell receptor beta chains below was sequenced from the same sample in a study of T-cell memory formation after mild COVID-19 (dated by TCRdb to about 2021). The library came from 5' RACE. Data came from an Illumina NovaSeq 6000. The public sequencing data were trimmed at Q25 with fastp and processed into clonotypes with MiXCR by TCRdb, which kept only in-frame beta chains. Rows are combined by CDR3 protein, so each entry shows the most common genes and DNA. The sample table contains around 510,000 distinct CDR3 sequences; only one count was recorded for 20% to 25% of them. The ten largest clones capture roughly 8.1% of the sample. The sequenced sample consisted of PBMCs or a T cell subset sorted from them (not recorded which). Receptor source: an adult woman who had mild COVID-19 (a few samples of this study predate the infection). The sample titles of this study are shuffled in the database, so cell type and time point are left out; the donor was told from shared clones.

This chain joins TRBV6-1 and TRBJ2-4; no definite D call. CDR1 and CDR2 from the germline V gene are MNHNS and SASEGT. The CDR3 has 15 amino acids. Trimming removed 6 bases at V and 12 bases at J, with 24 bases between. Here the CDR3 reads CASSPPAASRDTQYF. DNA of the CDR3: TGTGCCAGCAGCCCCCCCGCGGCTTCCAGAGACACTCAGTACTTC.

The CDR3 coding sequence is TGTGCCAGCAGTTATAGGGGGACTGGGGCCAACGTCCTGACTTTC. Translated: CASSYRGTGANVLTF. The chain is built from TRBV6-2 or TRBV6-3 and TRBJ2-6, with D perhaps TRBD1 (6 bases). The CDR3 is 15 amino acids. The germline V and J ends were trimmed by 3 bases and 2 bases, with 8 bases remaining between them. Germline V CDR1 and CDR2: MNHEY, SVGEGT.

This clonotype has only a few counts. This rearrangement joins TRBV14 to TRBJ2-1; 10 positions match TRBD2. Germline values: CDR1 SGHDN, CDR2 FVKESK. Trimming took 6 bases from V and 4 from J; bases not matched to a gene: 6. The CDR3 runs 15 residues. The CDR3 sequence: CASSHLAGAYNEQFF. CDR3 in DNA: TGTGCCAGCAGTCACCTAGCGGGAGCTTACAATGAGCAGTTCTTC.

J is TRBJ1-2 and V is TRBV7-8; 10 nucleotides agree with TRBD1. Germline CDR1 is SGHVS and CDR2 is FQNEAQ. CDR3 length: 14 amino acids. Trimming took 2 bases from V and 8 from J; bases not matched to a gene: 5. The CDR3 nucleotides are TGTGCCAGCAGCTTACGACAGGGGGCGCGAGGCTACACCTTC. Translating it yields CASSLRQGARGYTF.

This clonotype has more than one count but fewer than ten. The J gene is TRBJ2-2, the V gene TRBV9; TRBD2 is a possible D gene (6 bases). Germline-derived CDR1 and CDR2 are SGDLS and YYNGEE. The CDR3 loop spans 14 amino acids. Deletions cut 2 bases from V and 8 bases from J, with 13 bases between. CDR3 loop: CASSVGPSGGELFF. In DNA, the CDR3 is TGTGCCAGCAGCGTCGGCCCCAGCGGGGGGGAGCTGTTTTTT.

The genes are TRBV4-1 and TRBJ1-3, with 7 bases that match TRBD1. With V trimmed by 3 bases and J by 4 bases, 6 bases remained unmatched. The CDR3 is made up of 15 amino acids. Germline V gene sequence: CDR1 MGHRA, CDR2 YSYEKL. This CDR3 is CASSHTGAGGNTIYF. CDR3 in DNA: TGCGCCAGCAGCCATACAGGGGCGGGCGGAAACACCATATATTTT.

The chain couples TRBV20-1 to TRBJ1-3, with D uncertain. The CDR3 runs 17 residues. V was shortened by 2 bases and J by 0 bases, with 17 bases between the two germline ends. Germline-derived CDR1 and CDR2 are DFQATT and SNEGSKA (reference sequence). Here the CDR3 DNA reads TGCAGTGCTAGACCACGAATCTGGGGAGTCTCTGGAAACACCATATATTTT. Translated: CSARPRIWGVSGNTIYF.

The chain uses TRBV15 and TRBJ2-5; TRBD2 matches 7 bases. V shed 8 bases, J shed 1 base, and the junction held 7 bases outside the gene matches. Per the germline V gene, CDR1 is LNHNV and CDR2 is YYDKDF (reference sequence). The CDR3 has 14 amino acids. The CDR3 region is CATGERGRQETQYF. The CDR3 DNA reads TGTGCCACCGGGGAGCGGGGTCGCCAAGAGACCCAGTACTTC.

Only a few counts were recorded for this clonotype. The rearrangement links TRBV2 to TRBJ2-7; 7 positions match TRBD1. Germline CDR1 is SNHLY and CDR2 is FYNNEI. CDR3 length equals 14 residues. V dropped 5 bases and J dropped 1; count of bases not matched to a gene: 5. CDR3: CASSSTGASYEQYF. CDR3 bases: TGTGCCAGCAGTTCTACAGGGGCATCCTACGAGCAGTACTTC. Looking up the rest from reference TRBV2 and TRBJ2-7 gives the full variable domain: EPEVTQTPSHQVTQMGQEVILRCVPISNHLYFYWYRQILGQKVEFLVSFYNNEISEKSEIFDDQFSVERPDGSNFTLKIRSTKLEDSAMYFCASSSTGASYEQYFGPGTRLTVT.

The CDR3 DNA follows: TGCGCCAGCAGCTCTGAGACAGGTCCAAGTGACATTCAGTACTTC. Translation gives CASSSETGPSDIQYF. The chain recombines TRBV5-1 with TRBJ2-4; TRBD1 might be the D (6 bases). The V and J ends lost 3 bases and 8 bases respectively, with 18 bases between them. Germline loops: CDR1 SGHRS, CDR2 YFSETQ. The CDR3 has 15 amino acids. Variable domain in full (rest from reference TRBV5-1 and TRBJ2-4): KAGVTQTPRYLIKTRGQQVTLSCSPISGHRSVSWYQQTPGQGLQFLFEYFSETQRNKGNFPGRFSGRQFSNSRSEMNVSTLELGDSALYLCASSSETGPSDIQYFGAGTRLSVL.

This clonotype was observed a few times. The chain links TRBV5-1 to TRBJ2-1, with no clear D. Trimming pared 5 bases from V and 5 bases from J, leaving 11 bases between. This CDR3 is built from 13 residues. Germline V gives CDR1 SGHRS, CDR2 YFSETQ. CDR3 sequence reads: CASSGGVDNEQFF. In nucleotides, the CDR3 is TGCGCCAGCAGTGGTGGAGTGGACAATGAGCAGTTCTTC.

The chain uses TRBV12-3 or TRBV12-4 and TRBJ2-7; TRBD1 matches 11 bases. The CDR3 covers 14 residues. After removal of 3 bases from V and 6 bases from J, the junction contained 4 bases not matched to a gene. CDR3 sequence: CASSFGQGASEQYF. The DNA of the CDR3 is TGTGCCAGCAGTTTCGGACAGGGGGCCAGCGAGCAGTACTTC.

The J gene is TRBJ2-2, the V gene TRBV4-1, with D perhaps TRBD1 (6 bases). The CDR3 runs 17 residues. Per the germline V gene, CDR1 is MGHRA and CDR2 is YSYEKL. V was clipped by 0 bases and J by 0 bases, with 11 bases between them. CDR3 amino acids: CASSQDRGAANTGELFF. The CDR3 DNA follows: TGCGCCAGCAGCCAAGACAGGGGCGCCGCGAACACCGGGGAGCTGTTTTTT.

The chain uses TRBV6-2 or TRBV6-3 and TRBJ2-3; D is ambiguous. CDR1 and CDR2 (germline): MNHEY, SVGEGT. CDR3 size: 11 residues. With 8 bases removed from V and 4 bases from J, the gap between germline ends came to 7 bases. CDR3 sequence reads: CASRYADTQYF. CDR3 sequence (DNA): TGTGCCAGCCGGTACGCAGATACGCAGTATTTT.

The chain recombines TRBV12-3 or TRBV12-4 with TRBJ1-1; perhaps TRBD1 as D (6 bases). CDR3 length: 13 amino acids. Trimming removed 5 bases from V and 7 bases from J, with 14 bases in between. CDR3 coding DNA: TGTGCCAGCAGTCCGACAGGTAGCGGTGAAGCTTTCTTT. Translation gives CASSPTGSGEAFF.

This clonotype was seen a few times. The chain couples TRBV9 to TRBJ2-6; no clear D gene. V lost 2 bases, J lost 0 bases, and 9 bases lay in between. The CDR3 is 16 residues long. Germline V gives CDR1 SGDLS, CDR2 YYNGEE. The CDR3 nucleotides are TGTGCCAGCAGCGTTGGGCGGCTCTCTGGGGCCAACGTCCTGACTTTC. The encoded protein is CASSVGRLSGANVLTF. Complete variable domain (other parts from reference TRBV9 and TRBJ2-6): DSGVTQTPKHLITATGQRVTLRCSPRSGDLSVYWYQQSLDQGLQFLIQYYNGEERAKGNILERFSAQQFPDLHSELNLSSLELGDSALYFCASSVGRLSGANVLTFGAGSRLTVL.

This clonotype was recorded a few times. The V call is TRBV24-1, the J call TRBJ2-1; 10 positions match TRBD2. The CDR3 is made up of 17 amino acids. The V and J ends lost 4 bases and 7 bases, in that order; junction bases with no gene match: 12. CDR1 and CDR2 from the germline V gene are KGHDR and SFDVKD. DNA for the CDR3: TGTGCCACCAGTGACCCTTCTAGCGGGAGCAGGTGGAATGAGCAGTTCTTC. This sequence encodes CATSDPSSGSRWNEQFF.

This clonotype was picked up a small number of times. V usage is TRBV15 and J usage is TRBJ2-1; 12 nucleotides line up with TRBD1. The J segment lost 9 bases and the V segment lost 0 bases, leaving 6 bases of the junction unmatched. CDR1 is LNHNV, CDR2 YYDKDF, per germline (reference sequence). The CDR3 spans 16 residues. The CDR3 protein is CATSRDWGQGAGEQFF. The DNA for the CDR3 is TGTGCCACCAGCAGAGATTGGGGACAGGGGGCGGGTGAGCAGTTCTTC.

This sequence joins TRBV5-1 and TRBJ2-2; no reliable D call. This CDR3 is built from 12 residues. The germline CDR1 and CDR2 sequences are SGHRS and YFSETQ. The germline V and J ends were trimmed by 6 bases and 3 bases, with 6 bases remaining between them. The CDR3 nucleotides are TGCGCCAGCATCCACGACACCGGGGAGCTGTTTTTT. This encodes CASIHDTGELFF.

This clonotype was detected only once. The chain is built from TRBV12-3 or TRBV12-4 and TRBJ2-3; D remains ambiguous. V lost 7 bases to trimming and J lost 4 bases, with 18 bases between them. The CDR3 is 15 amino acids. Here the CDR3 DNA reads TGTGCCAGCACCCCCCACCCAGCCAGCGCAGATACGCAGTATTTT. Translation gives CASTPHPASADTQYF.

The CDR3 DNA is TGCGCCAGCAGCGCCGAGGCAGCTTTCTTT. Translation: CASSAEAAFF. The V and J genes are TRBV5-1 and TRBJ1-1; D uncertain. The germline V gene encodes CDR1 SGHRS and CDR2 YFSETQ. The length of the CDR3 is 10 residues. Trimming cost V 4 bases and J 10 bases, with 8 bases left between them.